This passage covers 2 T cell receptor beta chains from one sample sequenced in a study of T-cell reconstitution after alpha-beta-depleted transplantation in children. Unique molecular identifiers were used to barcode this TCRbeta library. TCRdb passed the PCR reads through MiXCR, listing each CDR3 protein once. The table records more than 550,000 distinct CDR3 sequences, approximately 10% of them present only once. The material sequenced was PBMCs from the stem cell graft donor, taken from the stem cell graft. The origin of the receptors is a human donor who donated a stem cell graft to a child with acute myeloid leukemia.

The chain recombines TRBV12-3 or TRBV12-4 with TRBJ1-5; D gene unclear. The CDR3 is 15 amino acids. V was clipped by 0 bases and J by 7 bases, with 13 bases between them. CDR3 nucleotides: TGTGCCAGCAGTTTAGCTTCGGGAGGCGACCAGCCCCAGCATTTT. Protein product: CASSLASGGDQPQHF.

This clonotype was seen ten or more times. The rearrangement joins TRBV3-1 to TRBJ1-1, with 8 bases matching TRBD1. Germline assignment: CDR1 LGHDT and CDR2 YNNKEL (reference sequence). The CDR3 contains 13 residues. V lost 5 bases, J lost 4 bases, and 3 bases stayed unmatched. This CDR3 is CASSLDRATEAFF. CDR3 DNA: TGTGCCAGCAGCTTGGACAGGGCCACTGAAGCTTTCTTT.